This T cell receptor beta chain was recorded in a study of T cell responses to AZD1222 COVID-19 vaccine. About the study: Timing groups of about 4 and about 12 weeks for second doses were pooled.

Here immunoSEQ multiplex PCR was the method, and the copy in TCRdb shows in-frame clones only, minus some. Of approximately 180,000 clones in the sample, 90% to 95% were seen once. Overall study results and limits: Clonal diversity may have been underestimated, and the donors were mostly white British, with more females than males. An increase in Spike-specific TCR breadth and depth was observed after two AZD1222 doses. Repertoires were obtained only post-peak T cell response.

The V end lost 7 bases, the J end lost 1 base, and 16 bases lay between the germline ends. This CDR3 is built from 15 residues. The V gene's germline CDR1 is ENHRY and CDR2 SYGVKD. A remark on this clone: The antigen remains undetermined.

Here the sequenced sample was peripheral blood, taken on day 0 of AZD1222 vaccination. This clonotype was sampled from an adult in good health. This rearrangement joins TRBV10-3 to TRBJ1-1, with a tentative D call TRBD1 (5 bases). In DNA, the CDR3 is TGTGCCATCATGCCCCACAGGATTAAGAACACTGAAGCTTTCTTT. Translation gives CAIMPHRIKNTEAFF.